Listed below are T cell receptor beta chains from one sample, sequenced in a study of blood T cells in healthy people across ages. TCRdb reprocessed the 5' RACE reads via MiXCR and lists one record per CDR3 protein. The profile shows 1.5 million or so distinct CDR3 sequences, about 45% of them singletons. The sample taken for sequencing was blood. The receptors here all came from a woman between 18 and 29 years old in good health. Each CDR3 is given with its conserved first and last residue. D genes are given only for firm matches. Part of the rows lack a size; the others show once, few, many or a class for expanded clones.

J gene: TRBJ2-2; D gene: -; clone size: few; V gene: TRBV4-3; CDR3 DNA: TGCGCCAGCAGCCAAGAGGGGGCTTCAGTCGTCGGGGAGCTGTTTTTT; CDR3 protein: CASSQEGASVVGELFF
J gene: TRBJ2-5; D gene: TRBD2; clone size: -; V gene: TRBV12-3/TRBV12-4; CDR3 DNA: TGTGCCAGCGGCTTAGCGGGAGGCACCAGGGATGAGCAGTACTTC; CDR3 protein: CASGLAGGTRDEQYF
J gene: TRBJ1-2; D gene: -; clone size: few; V gene: TRBV5-1; CDR3 DNA: TGCGCCAGCAGCTTGTTAGGGCCTGAGAGGGGCTACACCTTC; CDR3 protein: CASSLLGPERGYTF
J gene: TRBJ1-4; D gene: -; clone size: -; V gene: TRBV6-1; CDR3 DNA: TGTGCCAGCAGTGCTCCCTTATTGACAGGTTGGAATGAAAAACTGTTTTTT; CDR3 protein: CASSAPLLTGWNEKLFF
J gene: TRBJ2-1; D gene: -; clone size: -; V gene: TRBV15; CDR3 DNA: TGTGCCACCAGCAGAGATCCAATGTCCGGTTACAATGAGCAGTTCTTC; CDR3 protein: CATSRDPMSGYNEQFF
J gene: TRBJ2-7; D gene: -; clone size: once; V gene: TRBV18; CDR3 DNA: TGTGCCAGCGGACGTGGAGATTCCTACGAGCAGTACTTC; CDR3 protein: CASGRGDSYEQYF
J gene: TRBJ1-6; D gene: -; clone size: -; V gene: TRBV7-2; CDR3 DNA: TGTGCCAGCAGCTTAGAGGGCAGGCCTTCACCCCTCCACTTT; CDR3 protein: CASSLEGRPSPLHF
J gene: TRBJ1-2; D gene: -; clone size: -; V gene: TRBV12-5; CDR3 DNA: TGTGCTAGTGGTTTGCCATTCGAAGAGGGCTACACCTTC; CDR3 protein: CASGLPFEEGYTF
J gene: TRBJ2-1; D gene: TRBD2; clone size: -; V gene: TRBV9; CDR3 DNA: TGTGCCAGCAGCGTAATAGCGGGGGGCGGATACAATGAGCAGTTCTTC; CDR3 protein: CASSVIAGGGYNEQFF
J gene: TRBJ1-1; D gene: TRBD1; clone size: -; V gene: TRBV27; CDR3 DNA: TGTGCCAGCAGCTACCAGGGGGGGGTCACTGAAGCTTTCTTT; CDR3 protein: CASSYQGGVTEAFF